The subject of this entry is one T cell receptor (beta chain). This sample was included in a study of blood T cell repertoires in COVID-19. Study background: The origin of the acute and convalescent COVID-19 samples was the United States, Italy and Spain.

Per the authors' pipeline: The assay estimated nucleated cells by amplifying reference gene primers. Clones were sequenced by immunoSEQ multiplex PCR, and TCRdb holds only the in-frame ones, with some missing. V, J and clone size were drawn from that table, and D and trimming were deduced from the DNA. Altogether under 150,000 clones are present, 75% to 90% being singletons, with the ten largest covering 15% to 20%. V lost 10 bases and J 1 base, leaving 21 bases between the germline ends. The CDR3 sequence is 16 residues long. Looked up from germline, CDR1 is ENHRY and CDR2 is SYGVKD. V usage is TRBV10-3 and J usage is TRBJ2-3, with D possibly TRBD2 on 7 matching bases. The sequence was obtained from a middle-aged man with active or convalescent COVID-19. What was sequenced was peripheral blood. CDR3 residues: CASRSSRGARTDTQYF. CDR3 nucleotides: TGTGCCAGCAGAAGTAGTCGGGGGGCCCGCACAGATACGCAGTATTTT.